This T cell receptor (beta chain) was recorded in a study of chemoradiotherapy in HPV16-positive cancers. CDR1 and CDR2 from the germline V gene are MGHRA and YSYEKL. The CDR3 runs to 15 residues. Deletions cut 5 bases from V and 4 bases from J, with 18 bases between. A single count supports this clone. Assay: immunoSEQ multiplex PCR; the TCRdb copy retains only in-frame clones and omits some. Of 25,000 to 40,000 clones listed, about 91% are singletons. V is TRBV4-1 and J is TRBJ2-7; D tentatively reads TRBD1 or TRBD2 (5 bases each). The sample here was blood, taken from a patient who underwent chemoradiotherapy. The source of this sequence is a human donor with HPV-associated anogenital cancer. DNA for the CDR3: TGCGCCAGCAGCGACGTCCCCGGGACCGGTTACGAGCAGTACTTC. Translated, it gives CASSDVPGTGYEQYF.